One and the same sample provided the 7 T cell receptor beta chains below, sequenced in a study of graft-versus-host responses after intestinal transplantation. The data were produced by immunoSEQ multiplex PCR, yet TCRdb's version contains in-frame clones alone and is incomplete. The sample shows 20,000 to 30,000 clones, approximately 87% of them seen only once. The material sequenced was PBMCs, taken 28 days after intestinal transplant. Receptors originate from a human patient who received an intestinal transplant, so some T cells may come from the graft donor.

This chain connects TRBV14 to TRBJ2-4; 7 bases are shared with TRBD2. Germline V gene data show CDR1 as SGHDN and CDR2 as FVKESK. Losses at the gene ends were 2 bases for V and 0 bases for J; bases not matched to a gene: 1. The CDR3 covers 15 residues. The CDR3 region is CASSQRGVAKNIQYF. CDR3 DNA sequence: TGTGCCAGCAGCCAACGGGGGGTAGCCAAAAACATTCAGTACTTC.

The rearrangement joins TRBV4-1 to TRBJ2-5, with 14 bases matching TRBD2. From germline, CDR1 is MGHRA and CDR2 YSYEKL. This CDR3 comprises 15 residues. J was trimmed by 8 bases and V by 3 bases; bases with no gene match: 5. The CDR3 nucleotides read TGCGCCAGCAGCCACTCGGGACTAGCGGGAGAAACCCAGTACTTC. Amino acids: CASSHSGLAGETQYF.

In this sample, this clone turned up once. The rearrangement links TRBV4-2 to TRBJ2-1; 8 nucleotides match TRBD2. The CDR3 covers 16 residues. The germline gives CDR1 LGHNA, CDR2 YNFKEQ. Germline trimming cut 4 bases from V and 7 bases from J; bases unmatched to any gene: 12. CDR3 residues: CASSPRGEGMPNEQFF. In DNA, the CDR3 is TGTGCCAGCAGCCCGCGGGGGGAGGGTATGCCTAATGAGCAGTTCTTC.

The chain couples TRBV6-5 to TRBJ1-2; TRBD1 might be the D (6 bases). Trimming stripped 2 bases from V and 7 bases from J, with 11 bases between. CDR1 MNHEY and CDR2 SVGAGI come from the germline V gene. This CDR3 spans 13 amino acids. Here the CDR3 reads CASSYGTSAGYTF. CDR3 DNA: TGTGCCAGCAGTTACGGGACAAGTGCTGGCTACACCTTC.

Note on this clone: A read error may produce the germline difference seen at one junction end. In nucleotides, the CDR3 is TGTGCCCGCAGTTTGGCCAACAGGGTAGGATCGAACACTGAAGCTTTCTTT. As protein: CARSLANRVGSNTEAFF. This chain links TRBV28 with TRBJ1-1, with D possibly TRBD1 on 6 matching bases. The CDR3 extends over 17 amino acids. From germline, CDR1 is MDHEN and CDR2 SYDVKM.

The V call is TRBV5-6, the J call TRBJ2-2; no clear D gene. The CDR3 runs to 13 residues. Germline-derived CDR1 and CDR2 are SGHDT and YYEEEE. Trimming took off 2 bases at V and 0 bases at J, with 2 bases between the two ends. CDR3 loop: CASSFPNTGELFF. The CDR3 DNA is TGTGCCAGCAGCTTCCCGAACACCGGGGAGCTGTTTTTT.

This rearrangement joins TRBV30 to TRBJ2-7; tentative D call: TRBD2 (6 bases). Per germline, CDR1 GTSNPN and CDR2 SVGIG (reference sequence). Trimming cost V 4 bases and J 7 bases, with 11 bases left between them. CDR3 length: 11 residues. The CDR3 loop is CAWKTTREQYF. The CDR3 DNA reads as TGTGCCTGGAAGACGACTAGAGAGCAGTACTTC.